Each of the 5 T cell receptor beta chains below was sequenced from the same sample in a study of T cell changes during pregnancy in multiple sclerosis. Clones were read by immunoSEQ multiplex PCR, and TCRdb kept only the in-frame ones, dropping some. Among 65,000 to 85,000 clones listed, roughly 90% were seen once. This material consisted of peripheral blood, taken in the third trimester of pregnancy. The receptors originated from a female donor with multiple sclerosis, enrolled in a pregnancy study.

The chain employs TRBV10-3 and TRBJ2-7, with 7 bases fitting TRBD1. The CDR3 contains 14 residues. Per germline, CDR1 ENHRY and CDR2 SYGVKD. The junction had 6 bases not matched to a gene; V was cut back by 5 bases and J by 2 bases. Here the CDR3 reads CAISPGTDTYEQYF. In DNA, the CDR3 is TGTGCCATCAGTCCTGGGACAGATACCTACGAGCAGTACTTC.

The rearrangement uses TRBV5-1 and TRBJ2-2, with a tentative D call TRBD1 (6 bases). The germline gives CDR1 SGHRS, CDR2 YFSETQ. Trimming stripped 7 bases from V and 1 base from J, with 17 bases between. The CDR3 contains 16 residues. The CDR3 region has the DNA TGCGCCAGCGCCTTTTCCGGGACACGGAACACCGGGGAGCTGTTTTTT. As protein: CASAFSGTRNTGELFF.

The chain uses TRBV6-6 and TRBJ1-1; no reliable D call. V gave up 11 bases and J gave up 4 bases, with 14 bases separating them. Germline values: CDR1 MNHNY, CDR2 SVGAGI (reference sequence). The length of the CDR3 is 12 residues. This CDR3 reads CACERVSTEAFF. CDR3 DNA sequence: TGTGCCTGTGAGAGGGTTAGCACTGAAGCTTTCTTT.

Only one count was recorded for this clone. The genes are TRBV9 and TRBJ1-1; D may be TRBD1 (5 bases). The germline V gene has CDR1 SGDLS and CDR2 YYNGEE. The CDR3 consists of 14 residues. V was trimmed by 0 bases and J by 3 bases, leaving 9 bases between them. Written as DNA, the CDR3 is TGTGCCAGCAGCGTAGAGGCGGGGGACACTGAAGCTTTCTTT. This translates into CASSVEAGDTEAFF.

The chain combines TRBV9 with TRBJ1-6; weak D call: TRBD1 (5 bases). This CDR3 contains 15 residues. Trimming removed 5 bases from V and 3 bases from J, with 12 bases in between. Per germline, CDR1 SGDLS and CDR2 YYNGEE. Here the CDR3 reads CASSVQGFYNSPLHF. In nucleotides, the CDR3 is TGTGCCAGCAGTGTTCAGGGTTTCTATAATTCACCCCTCCACTTT.